This T cell receptor beta chain was observed in a study of blood T cell repertoires in COVID-19. Sequenced by immunoSEQ multiplex PCR; TCRdb stores in-frame clones only, minus some. The sample lists roughly 240,000 clones; 75% to 90% were seen once. A COVID-19 case had been met by exposed participants during the 2 weeks before study entry. V lost 1 base, J lost 5 bases, and 13 bases stayed unmatched. Looked up from germline, CDR1 is MGHRA and CDR2 is YSYEKL. The CDR3 extends over 18 amino acids. The J gene is TRBJ2-3, the V gene TRBV4-1; TRBD2 aligns across 9 bases. This clonotype originated in a man between 50 and 59 years old who had been exposed to COVID-19. The sample consisted of PBMCs or T cells enriched from blood (not recorded which). This CDR3 is CASSQGGSSGSLLDTQYF. CDR3 nucleotides: TGCGCCAGCAGCCAAGGGGGGAGTAGCGGGAGTTTATTAGATACGCAGTATTTT.